These 30 T cell receptor beta chains were all obtained from the same sample, sequenced in a study of T cell responses to AZD1222 COVID-19 vaccine (dated by TCRdb to 2020 to 2022). The sample's time point label, decoded: about 28 days (+/-7) after the second vaccine dose. The library was obtained by the immunoSEQ multiplex PCR assay. Sourced from immuneACCESS, this table was stored by TCRdb with only in-frame sequences that have V and J called. A share of the clones is absent; for the studies checked, an unresolved V gene accounts for under half, and the remainder has no known explanation. Across this sample there are 70,000 to 95,000 clones, with around 90% seen only once. 28% of the sample goes to the ten largest clones. This sample comprised peripheral blood, obtained 28 days after the second AZD1222 dose. These receptors were taken from an adult who received the AZD1222 COVID-19 vaccine.

The V and J genes are TRBV5-4 and TRBJ2-7; D might be TRBD2 (5 bases). There are 14 residues in the CDR3. With 5 bases removed from V and 0 bases from J, the gap between germline ends came to 12 bases. Germline values: CDR1 SGHNT, CDR2 YYREEE (reference sequence). Here the CDR3 reads CASRSLGSSYEQYF. The CDR3 DNA follows: TGTGCCAGCAGATCGTTAGGGAGCTCCTACGAGCAGTACTTC.

The chain couples TRBV7-9 to TRBJ2-1, with D possibly TRBD1 on 5 matching bases. With 2 bases removed from V and 3 bases from J, the gap between germline ends came to 14 bases. This CDR3 has 16 residues. CDR1 and CDR2 (germline): SEHNR, FQNEAQ (reference sequence). CDR3 sequence reads: CASSLRISTDYNEQFF. For the CDR3, the DNA is TGTGCCAGCAGCTTAAGGATTTCGACAGACTACAATGAGCAGTTCTTC.

V and J are TRBV5-1 and TRBJ2-5, with TRBD2 identical over 8 bases. Germline CDR1 reads SGHRS; CDR2 reads YFSETQ. This CDR3 has 15 amino acids. V lost 4 bases to trimming and J lost 5 bases; unmatched junction nucleotides: 10. CDR3 protein: CASSPGGGGRETQYF. CDR3 sequence (DNA): TGCGCCAGCAGCCCCGGAGGTGGCGGGAGGGAGACCCAGTACTTC.

This chain joins TRBV28 and TRBJ1-5, with D perhaps matching TRBD1 (6 bases). The germline V gene encodes CDR1 MDHEN and CDR2 SYDVKM. V was trimmed by 4 bases and J by 0 bases, leaving 16 bases between them. The CDR3 is 17 amino acids. In DNA, the CDR3 is TGTGCCAGCAGTTCCGTGTGGACAGTCTATAGCAATCAGCCCCAGCATTTT. It specifies CASSSVWTVYSNQPQHF.

A single count supports this clone. The J gene is TRBJ1-1, the V gene TRBV6-5, with a weak D call TRBD1 (5 bases). Trimming took off 5 bases at V and 3 bases at J, with 13 bases between the two ends. This CDR3 region has 14 residues. Germline CDR1 reads MNHEY; CDR2 reads SVGAGI. CDR3 in DNA: TGTGCCAGCAGTCTCAGGGAAATGGACACTGAAGCTTTCTTT. The encoded protein is CASSLREMDTEAFF.

This chain connects TRBV2 to TRBJ2-5; 12 positions match TRBD2. The germline gives CDR1 SNHLY, CDR2 FYNNEI. CDR3 length: 14 residues. The V and J ends lost 7 bases and 5 bases, in that order; junction bases with no gene match: 5. The CDR3: CASTGTSGPETQYF. The CDR3 region has the DNA TGTGCCAGCACCGGGACTAGCGGGCCGGAGACCCAGTACTTC.

The chain links TRBV7-9 to TRBJ1-6; D ambiguous. The CDR3 is 14 amino acids. V was shortened by 3 bases and J by 8 bases, with 11 bases between the two germline ends. CDR1 and CDR2 (germline): SEHNR, FQNEAQ (reference sequence). The CDR3 loop is CASSFRQWDSPLHF. CDR3 nucleotide sequence: TGTGCCAGCAGCTTTAGGCAGTGGGATTCACCCCTCCACTTT.

The V call is TRBV28, the J call TRBJ1-3; D not certain. The CDR3 is 14 residues long. Trimming removed 6 bases from V and 4 bases from J, with 13 bases in between. Germline assignment: CDR1 MDHEN and CDR2 SYDVKM. The CDR3 DNA follows: TGTGCCAGCAGCAAAACCGCCGGGGGAAACACCATATATTTT. Translated: CASSKTAGGNTIYF.

The chain carries TRBV7-9 and TRBJ1-2, with D unresolved. Germline V gene data show CDR1 as SEHNR and CDR2 as FQNEAQ (reference sequence). The CDR3 is made up of 15 amino acids. The V gene lost 5 bases and the J gene lost 4 bases, with 17 bases spanning the gap. CDR3 bases: TGTGCCAGCAGCCCGACGACCGGGGAACTCTATGGCTACACCTTC. Translating gives CASSPTTGELYGYTF. Using reference TRBV7-9 and TRBJ1-2 for the parts outside the CDR3, the full variable domain is DTGVSQNPRHKITKRGQNVTFRCDPISEHNRLYWYRQTLGQGPEFLTYFQNEAQLEKSRLLSDRFSAERPKGSFSTLEIQRTEQGDSAMYLCASSPTTGELYGYTFGSGTRLTVV.

This clone came up once. For the CDR3, the DNA is TGTGCCAGCAGTCCGGTCACTCTAGCGGACACTGAAGCTTTCTTT. It specifies CASSPVTLADTEAFF. The V call is TRBV28, the J call TRBJ1-1; D gene ambiguous. The V gene's germline CDR1 is MDHEN and CDR2 SYDVKM. The CDR3 is 15 amino acids. V lost 5 bases and J lost 3, with 16 bases in between.

This rearrangement joins TRBV2 to TRBJ1-1, with 7 bases that match TRBD1. Germline CDR1 is SNHLY and CDR2 is FYNNEI. The CDR3 loop spans 15 amino acids. With 6 bases clipped from V and 6 bases from J, the junction kept 13 bases outside the gene matches. As DNA, the CDR3 is TGTGCCAGCAGGAAGGGGACAGTAACGTCCCCTGAAGCTTTCTTT. Translation gives CASRKGTVTSPEAFF. Using reference TRBV2 and TRBJ1-1 for the parts outside the CDR3, the full variable domain is EPEVTQTPSHQVTQMGQEVILRCVPISNHLYFYWYRQILGQKVEFLVSFYNNEISEKSEIFDDQFSVERPDGSNFTLKIRSTKLEDSAMYFCASRKGTVTSPEAFFGQGTRLTVV.

V and J are TRBV5-6 and TRBJ2-5; D possibly corresponds to TRBD2 (5 bases). Germline lookup yields CDR1 SGHDT and CDR2 YYEEEE. This CDR3 is 14 amino acids long. Trimming shortened V by 1 base and J by 0 bases, and 7 bases separated the two germline ends. The CDR3 loop is CASSLFGDQETQYF. CDR3 DNA sequence: TGTGCCAGCAGCTTGTTCGGGGACCAAGAGACCCAGTACTTC.

This CDR3 is CASSLDKIYGYTF. Written as DNA, the CDR3 is TGTGCCAGCAGTTTAGACAAGATCTATGGCTACACCTTC. The chain uses TRBV28 and TRBJ1-2; D gene uncertain. Trimming removed 2 bases from V and 4 bases from J, with 8 bases in between. Per the germline V gene, CDR1 is MDHEN and CDR2 is SYDVKM. This CDR3 has 13 amino acids.

The chain carries TRBV5-4 and TRBJ2-5; tentatively, D is TRBD1 (6 bases). V was shortened by 0 bases and J by 1 base, with 10 bases between the two germline ends. The CDR3 loop spans 15 amino acids. Looked up from germline, CDR1 is SGHNT and CDR2 is YYREEE (reference sequence). CDR3 region: CASSLGVDSQETQYF. CDR3 DNA sequence: TGTGCCAGCAGCTTGGGGGTGGACAGCCAAGAGACCCAGTACTTC.

This clone was seen a few times. The chain links TRBV7-6 to TRBJ1-4; TRBD1 is a possible D gene (6 bases). CDR1 and CDR2 from the germline V gene are SGHVS and FNYEAQ. The CDR3 is 15 residues long. The V end lost 3 bases, the J end lost 10 bases, and 18 bases lay between the germline ends. DNA of the CDR3: TGTGCCAGCAGCTTTAACGTACAGGGTTTGGGAAAACTGTTTTTT. Amino acids: CASSFNVQGLGKLFF.

The V gene is TRBV9, the J gene TRBJ2-7, with a possible D match to TRBD2 (5 bases). V gave up 3 bases and J gave up 3 bases, with 13 bases separating them. The CDR3 has 14 residues. CDR1 and CDR2 from the germline V gene are SGDLS and YYNGEE. The CDR3 reads CASSGGWGVYEQYF. The CDR3 DNA reads as TGTGCCAGCAGCGGGGGTTGGGGAGTCTACGAGCAGTACTTC.

This chain links TRBV5-6 with TRBJ1-2; 8 bases are a match to TRBD1. The V and J ends lost 2 bases and 8 bases, in that order; junction bases with no gene match: 17. CDR1 and CDR2 (germline): SGHDT, YYEEEE. CDR3 length: 17 residues. The CDR3: CASSFRVMKTGAHGYTF. The CDR3 DNA sequence: TGTGCCAGCAGCTTTAGGGTCATGAAGACAGGGGCTCACGGCTACACCTTC.

V and J are TRBV12-3 or TRBV12-4 and TRBJ2-7, with 7 bases aligning to TRBD2. The CDR3 contains 12 residues. The junction had 1 base not matched to a gene; V was cut back by 7 bases and J by 1 base. The CDR3 spells CASNGGSYEQYF. The CDR3 region has the DNA TGTGCCAGCAACGGGGGGTCCTACGAGCAGTACTTC.

The chain employs TRBV20-1 and TRBJ2-1, with no clear D. This CDR3 has 11 amino acids. Germline CDR1 reads DFQATT; CDR2 reads SNEGSKA (reference sequence). V shed 7 bases and J shed 9 bases, with 13 bases lying between them. The CDR3 bases are TGCAGTGGAGCGAGCGAAGTTGAGCAGTTCTTC. Amino acids: CSGASEVEQFF.

This clone has a single count. The V and J genes are TRBV6-5 and TRBJ1-6; 11 bases line up with TRBD1. The germline V gene has CDR1 MNHEY and CDR2 SVGAGI. Unmatched junction bases numbered 0, after V lost 2 bases and J lost 6 bases. The CDR3 runs to 15 residues. The CDR3 here is CASSYGQGANSPLHF. The CDR3 DNA follows: TGTGCCAGCAGTTACGGACAGGGGGCTAATTCACCCCTCCACTTT.

The gene calls are TRBV27 and TRBJ2-3; possible D gene TRBD2, 6 bases. This CDR3 contains 14 residues. Per the germline V gene, CDR1 is MNHEY and CDR2 is SMNVEV (reference sequence). Trimming left V 3 bases short and J 5 bases short, with 12 bases between. CDR3 sequence reads: CASSLVIAVDTQYF. The CDR3 DNA reads TGTGCCAGCAGTTTGGTAATAGCGGTAGATACGCAGTATTTT.

Here the CDR3 reads CASHRGRSYNEQFF. For the CDR3, the DNA is TGTGCCAGCCACAGGGGGCGATCCTACAATGAGCAGTTCTTC. This rearrangement joins TRBV27 to TRBJ2-1; TRBD1 matches 9 bases. The ends lost 8 bases at V and 1 base at J; junction bases unmatched: 3. CDR1 is MNHEY and CDR2 is SMNVEV in the germline V gene (reference sequence). The CDR3 runs 14 residues.

The chain employs TRBV19 and TRBJ1-2; no reliable D call. V was cut by 7 bases and J by 6 bases, with 15 bases left in between. The CDR3 runs to 13 residues. Germline V gene sequence: CDR1 LNHDA, CDR2 SQIVND (reference sequence). The CDR3: CASTLGGFDGYTF. CDR3 nucleotide sequence: TGTGCCAGTACCCTGGGAGGGTTCGATGGCTACACCTTC.

The count of this clone is one. The CDR3 sequence is CASSPPTDRGPYEQYF. The CDR3 coding sequence is TGTGCCAGCAGCCCACCCACGGACAGAGGTCCCTACGAGCAGTACTTC. The chain recombines TRBV7-9 with TRBJ2-7; tentative D call: TRBD1 (6 bases). The germline V and J ends were trimmed by 5 bases and 2 bases, with 19 bases remaining between them. The CDR3 consists of 16 residues. Germline CDR1 is SEHNR and CDR2 is FQNEAQ (reference sequence). The full variable domain, rest sourced from reference TRBV7-9 and TRBJ2-7, is DTGVSQNPRHKITKRGQNVTFRCDPISEHNRLYWYRQTLGQGPEFLTYFQNEAQLEKSRLLSDRFSAERPKGSFSTLEIQRTEQGDSAMYLCASSPPTDRGPYEQYFGPGTRLTVT.

The chain uses TRBV5-4 and TRBJ2-7; D may be TRBD2 (5 bases). The CDR3 extends over 15 amino acids. CDR1 SGHNT and CDR2 YYREEE come from the germline V gene (reference sequence). V gave up 0 bases and J gave up 3 bases, with 13 bases separating them. The CDR3 DNA reads as TGTGCCAGCAGCTTGGCCGTTGGGAGTAACTACGAGCAGTACTTC. Translating it yields CASSLAVGSNYEQYF.

This rearrangement joins TRBV5-1 to TRBJ2-1; 10 bases are shared with TRBD2. This CDR3 is 17 amino acids long. The ends lost 0 bases at V and 4 bases at J; junction bases unmatched: 7. Germline V gene sequence: CDR1 SGHRS, CDR2 YFSETQ. The CDR3, as DNA: TGCGCCAGCAGCTTGGTCCTCGGGACTAGCGCGTACAATGAGCAGTTCTTC. Its translation: CASSLVLGTSAYNEQFF.

The rearrangement links TRBV4-2 to TRBJ1-1; D remains ambiguous. Germline V gene data show CDR1 as LGHNA and CDR2 as YNFKEQ. Trimming cost V 7 bases and J 8 bases, with 14 bases left between them. There are 12 residues in the CDR3. CDR3 protein: CASNSDGREAFF. The CDR3 DNA follows: TGTGCCAGCAATTCCGACGGCCGGGAAGCTTTCTTT.

J is TRBJ1-4 and V is TRBV4-1; D possibly corresponds to TRBD1 (5 bases). V lost 0 bases to trimming and J lost 7 bases, with 15 bases between them. Germline V lookup: CDR1 MGHRA, CDR2 YSYEKL. This CDR3 is built from 16 residues. The CDR3 here is CASSQDVREGSEKLFF. CDR3 nucleotide sequence: TGCGCCAGCAGCCAAGATGTCAGGGAGGGATCTGAAAAACTGTTTTTT.

The chain uses TRBV5-1 and TRBJ2-1; D is undetermined. Germline values: CDR1 SGHRS, CDR2 YFSETQ. V gave up 5 bases and J gave up 1 base, with 13 bases separating them. The CDR3 spans 15 residues. The CDR3 bases are TGCGCCAGCAGATTTGACTCCCGTTCCTACAATGAGCAGTTCTTC. Encoded protein: CASRFDSRSYNEQFF.

The chain is built from TRBV6-6 and TRBJ2-2; TRBD2 matches 7 bases. CDR3 length: 16 residues. V lost 3 bases to trimming and J lost 0 bases; unmatched junction nucleotides: 4. Germline V lookup: CDR1 MNHNY, CDR2 SVGAGI (reference sequence). In nucleotides, the CDR3 is TGTGCCAGCAGTTATGGGACTACCGCGAACACCGGGGAGCTGTTTTTT. Encoded protein: CASSYGTTANTGELFF.